This entry features one T cell receptor (beta chain) sequence. The antigen is unknown. Germline-derived CDR1 and CDR2 are SGHTS and YDEGEE. The CDR3 has 14 residues. The germline V and J ends were trimmed by 0 bases and 7 bases, with 13 bases remaining between them. The repertoire was sequenced with immunoSEQ multiplex PCR; TCRdb's copy has only in-frame clones and lacks some. The table lists around 150,000 clones, 75% to 90% of them singletons. This record belongs to a study of cytomegalovirus exposure and HLA in healthy donors. Overall study context: In a later analysis, the 120 or so validation repertoires were reported to have used the same platform as the approximately 690 first-cohort repertoires.

Whole-study findings and limits: A subsequent analysis found that TCR clusters from the first cohort also tended to co-occur in the 120 or so validation repertoires, with approximately 94% of cluster scores above 0. Among TCR beta chains, those listed as cytomegalovirus-associated numbered under 200.

This receptor was taken from a young woman in good health and CMV-seronegative. Sequencing was carried out using PBMCs. The V gene is TRBV5-8, the J gene TRBJ2-5; D not certain. CDR3 protein: CASSLGSSWATQYF. The CDR3 coding sequence is TGTGCCAGCAGCTTGGGATCGTCTTGGGCGACCCAGTACTTC.